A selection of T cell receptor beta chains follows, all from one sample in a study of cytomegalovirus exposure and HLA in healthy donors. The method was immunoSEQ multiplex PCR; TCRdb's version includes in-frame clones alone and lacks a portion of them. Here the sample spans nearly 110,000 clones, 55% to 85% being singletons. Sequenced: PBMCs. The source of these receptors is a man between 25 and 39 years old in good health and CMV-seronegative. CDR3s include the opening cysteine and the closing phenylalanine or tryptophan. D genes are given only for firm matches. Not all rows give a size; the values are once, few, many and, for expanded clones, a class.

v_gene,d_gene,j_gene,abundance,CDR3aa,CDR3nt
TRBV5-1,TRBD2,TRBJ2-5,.,CASSLASGLAGGPETQYF,TGCGCCAGCAGCTTGGCCTCGGGACTAGCGGGGGGGCCGGAGACCCAGTACTTC
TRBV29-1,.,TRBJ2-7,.,CSVVFTGSGEQYF,TGCAGCGTTGTTTTCACAGGCTCTGGCGAGCAGTACTTC
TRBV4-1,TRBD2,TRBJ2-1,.,CASSQAQREADEQFF,TGCGCCAGCAGCCAAGCCCAGCGGGAGGCTGATGAGCAGTTCTTC
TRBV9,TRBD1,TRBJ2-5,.,CASSAGTEETQYF,TGTGCCAGCAGCGCTGGGACAGAAGAGACCCAGTACTTC
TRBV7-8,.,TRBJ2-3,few,CASSSENTDTQYF,TGTGCCAGCAGCTCCGAGAACACAGATACGCAGTATTTT
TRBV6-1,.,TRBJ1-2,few,CASIFGGRYGYTF,TGTGCCAGCATATTCGGGGGTCGCTATGGCTACACCTTC
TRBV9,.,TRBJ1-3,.,CASSVSLEDTIYF,TGTGCCAGCAGCGTAAGCTTGGAGGACACCATATATTTT
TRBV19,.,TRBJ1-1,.,CASSKGVAEAFF,TGTGCCAGTAGTAAAGGGGTCGCTGAAGCTTTCTTT
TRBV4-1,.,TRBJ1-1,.,CASAAGVSTEAFF,TGCGCCAGCGCGGCGGGGGTTTCAACTGAAGCTTTCTTT
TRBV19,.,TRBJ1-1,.,CASSIDGNGNTEAFF,TGTGCCAGTAGTATAGATGGCAATGGGAACACTGAAGCTTTCTTT
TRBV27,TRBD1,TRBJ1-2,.,CASSTAPGTGVGYTF,TGTGCCAGCAGTACTGCGCCCGGGACAGGGGTTGGCTACACCTTC
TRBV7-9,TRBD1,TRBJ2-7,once,CASSLVGTGGNEQYF,TGTGCCAGCAGCTTAGTTGGGACAGGGGGCAACGAGCAGTACTTC
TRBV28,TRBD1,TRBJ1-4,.,CASSLSGTGVEKLFF,TGTGCCAGCAGTTTATCAGGGACAGGGGTTGAAAAACTGTTTTTT
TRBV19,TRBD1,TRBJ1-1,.,CASSRQGEYTEAFF,TGTGCCAGTAGTAGACAGGGGGAGTACACTGAAGCTTTCTTT
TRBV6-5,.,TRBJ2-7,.,CASSTGEAYEQYF,TGTGCCAGCTCAACAGGGGAGGCCTACGAGCAGTACTTC
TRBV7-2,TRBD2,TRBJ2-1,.,CASPKGGGAYNEQFF,TGTGCCAGTCCAAAAGGCGGGGGGGCCTACAATGAGCAGTTCTTC
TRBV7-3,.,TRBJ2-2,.,CASSFLGGTGELFF,TGTGCCAGCAGCTTCCTAGGGGGCACCGGGGAGCTGTTTTTT
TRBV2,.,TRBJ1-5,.,CASSVGPINQPQHF,TGTGCCAGCAGCGTTGGCCCCATCAATCAGCCCCAGCATTTT
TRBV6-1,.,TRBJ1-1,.,CASNEGPWTEAFF,TGTGCCAGCAATGAGGGGCCTTGGACTGAAGCTTTCTTT
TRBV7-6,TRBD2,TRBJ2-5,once,CASSPPGTSGGPGETQYF,TGTGCCAGCAGCCCCCCGGGGACTAGCGGGGGGCCGGGGGAGACCCAGTACTTC
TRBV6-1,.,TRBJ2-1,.,CASGPKPWNEQFF,TGTGCCAGCGGGCCCAAACCTTGGAATGAGCAGTTCTTC
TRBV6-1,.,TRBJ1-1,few,CAIRIGTLNTEAFF,TGTGCCATCAGAATCGGGACACTGAACACTGAAGCTTTCTTT
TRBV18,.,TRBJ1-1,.,CASSPGSGTEAFF,TGTGCCAGCTCACCAGGTAGCGGAACTGAAGCTTTCTTT
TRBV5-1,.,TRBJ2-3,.,CASTKGGSLGTDTQYF,TGCGCCAGCACAAAAGGGGGAAGTCTCGGCACAGATACGCAGTATTTT
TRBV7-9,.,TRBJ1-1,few,CASSLGVGGTEAFF,TGTGCCAGCAGCTTAGGGGTCGGAGGCACTGAAGCTTTCTTT
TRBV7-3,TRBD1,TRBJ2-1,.,CASSLNRGNNEQFF,TGTGCCAGCAGCTTAAACAGGGGGAACAATGAGCAGTTCTTC
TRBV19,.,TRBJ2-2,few,CASGAGTHTGELFF,TGTGCCAGTGGAGCCGGGACACACACCGGGGAGCTGTTTTTT
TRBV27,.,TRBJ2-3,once,CASSFLRGRLVGTQYF,TGTGCCAGCAGTTTTCTCAGGGGAAGGCTAGTGGGTACGCAGTATTTT
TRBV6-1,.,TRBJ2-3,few,CASSEGVTGSGTDTQYF,TGTGCCAGCAGTGAAGGTGTTACAGGGTCTGGCACAGATACGCAGTATTTT
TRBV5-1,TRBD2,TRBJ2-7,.,CASSFSGTKEEQYF,TGCGCCAGCAGCTTTTCCGGGACTAAGGAGGAGCAGTACTTC
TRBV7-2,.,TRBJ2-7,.,CASSLGLLLPYEQYF,TGTGCCAGCAGCTTAGGACTCCTCCTACCCTACGAGCAGTACTTC
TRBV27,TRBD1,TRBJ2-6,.,CASSRFWDRFISGANVLTF,TGTGCCAGCAGCCGCTTTTGGGACAGGTTTATATCTGGGGCCAACGTCCTGACTTTC
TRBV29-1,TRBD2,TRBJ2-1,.,CSVDKREGYNEQFF,TGCAGCGTTGACAAGCGGGAGGGGTACAATGAGCAGTTCTTC
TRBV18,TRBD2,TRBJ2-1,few,CASSPGTLAGAYNEQFF,TGTGCCAGCTCACCGGGCACACTAGCGGGGGCCTACAATGAGCAGTTCTTC
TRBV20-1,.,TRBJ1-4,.,CSAPGRLFF,TGCAGTGCTCCCGGTAGACTGTTTTTT
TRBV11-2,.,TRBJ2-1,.,CASSNPGANEQFF,TGTGCCAGCAGCAACCCTGGGGCCAATGAGCAGTTCTTC
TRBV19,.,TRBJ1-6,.,CASSQGGVSPLHF,TGTGCCAGTAGCCAAGGGGGTGTGTCACCCCTCCACTTT
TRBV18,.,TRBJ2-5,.,CASSPGREKTQYF,TGTGCCAGCTCTCCGGGCAGGGAAAAGACCCAGTACTTC
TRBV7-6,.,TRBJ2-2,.,CASSLAPGTPSGELFF,TGTGCCAGCAGCTTAGCTCCTGGGACTCCCTCCGGGGAGCTGTTTTTT
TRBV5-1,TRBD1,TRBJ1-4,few,CASSLLTGLNEKLFF,TGCGCCAGCAGCTTGCTGACAGGGCTTAATGAAAAACTGTTTTTT
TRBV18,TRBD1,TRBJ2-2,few,CASSPSHGTGNTGELFF,TGTGCCAGCTCACCGTCCCACGGGACAGGGAACACCGGGGAGCTGTTTTTT
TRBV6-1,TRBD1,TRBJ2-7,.,CASSPTSGTGAQQYF,TGTGCCAGCAGTCCCACCTCCGGGACAGGGGCCCAGCAGTACTTC
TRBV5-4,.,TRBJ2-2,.,CASSLAGGRSTTGELFF,TGTGCCAGCAGCTTGGCTGGCGGGCGTTCGACCACCGGGGAGCTGTTTTTT
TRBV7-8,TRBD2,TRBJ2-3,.,CASSLVGGRADTQYF,TGTGCCAGCAGCTTAGTCGGGGGGAGAGCAGATACGCAGTATTTT
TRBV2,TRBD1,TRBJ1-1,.,CASSAGTGFNTEAFF,TGTGCCAGCAGTGCCGGGACAGGGTTTAACACTGAAGCTTTCTTT
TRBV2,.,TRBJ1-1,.,CASSEALHGLLNTEAFF,TGTGCCAGCAGTGAAGCGCTTCATGGACTCCTGAACACTGAAGCTTTCTTT
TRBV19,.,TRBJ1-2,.,CASTDVGDYGYTF,TGTGCCAGTACGGACGTAGGGGACTATGGCTACACCTTC
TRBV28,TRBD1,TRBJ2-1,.,CASSSSFGGQGPNEQFF,TGTGCCAGCAGTTCCTCCTTCGGCGGACAGGGACCTAATGAGCAGTTCTTC
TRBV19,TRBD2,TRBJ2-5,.,CASSPRSGGGRGTQYF,TGTGCCAGTAGTCCCCGTAGCGGGGGGGGCCGGGGGACCCAGTACTTC
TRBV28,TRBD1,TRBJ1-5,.,CASRRQGARNQPQHF,TGTGCCAGCAGGCGACAGGGGGCGAGGAATCAGCCCCAGCATTTT
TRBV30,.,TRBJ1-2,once,CALPPYLDGDGYTF,TGTGCACTGCCTCCCTACCTTGATGGTGATGGCTACACCTTC
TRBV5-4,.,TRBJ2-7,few,CASSSRGSTREQYF,TGTGCCAGCAGCTCTCGGGGGTCTACGAGAGAGCAGTACTTC
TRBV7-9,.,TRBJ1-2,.,CASSLTGDYGYTF,TGTGCCAGCAGCTTGACAGGAGACTATGGCTACACCTTC
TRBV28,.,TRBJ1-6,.,CASRVDSGGSPLHF,TGTGCCAGCAGAGTGGATTCGGGGGGATCACCCCTCCACTTT
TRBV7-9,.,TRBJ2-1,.,CASSPTLGAGVNNEQFF,TGTGCCAGCAGCCCCACACTGGGGGCGGGGGTAAACAATGAGCAGTTCTTC
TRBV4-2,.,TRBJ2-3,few,CASSQDGSGDTQYF,TGTGCCAGCAGCCAAGACGGGAGTGGGGATACGCAGTATTTT
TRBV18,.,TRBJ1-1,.,CASSPQGQGGTKTEAFF,TGTGCCAGCTCACCACAGGGGCAGGGAGGGACGAAAACTGAAGCTTTCTTT
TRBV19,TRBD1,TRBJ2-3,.,CASSPTAGGADTQYF,TGTGCCAGTAGTCCAACTGCAGGGGGCGCAGATACGCAGTATTTT